Following are 5 T cell receptor beta chains from one sample sequenced in a study of neurological immune-mediated disorders. Stated time point: technical triplicate 3. TCRdb processed the 5' RACE reads anew with MiXCR; each CDR3 protein has one entry. The sample carries around 47,000 distinct CDR3 sequences, roughly 21% recorded once. Sequences were obtained from PBMCs. These receptors all come from a man between 60 and 75 years old with HTLV-1-associated myelopathy (HAM/TSP).

The chain is built from TRBV2 and TRBJ2-2; 7 bases are a match to TRBD1. Germline CDR1 SNHLY, CDR2 FYNNEI. The V and J ends lost 3 bases and 3 bases, in that order; junction bases with no gene match: 1. This CDR3 is built from 14 residues. The CDR3 nucleotides read TGTGCCAGCAGTGACAGGGGGTACACCGGGGAGCTGTTTTTT. It codes for CASSDRGYTGELFF.

This clonotype has ten or more counts. This chain joins TRBV6-2 or TRBV6-3 and TRBJ2-1; D is unclear. From germline, CDR1 is MNHEY and CDR2 SVGEGT. Trimming pared 2 bases from V and 6 bases from J, leaving 17 bases between. The CDR3 length is 16 residues. DNA of the CDR3: TGTGCCAGCAGTTACGACGGGTTGCCAACCTCCAATGAGCAGTTCTTC. Residues: CASSYDGLPTSNEQFF.

The chain carries TRBV5-4 and TRBJ2-4; D gene unclear. Germline V lookup: CDR1 SGHNT, CDR2 YYREEE (reference sequence). Trimming stripped 4 bases from V and 3 bases from J, with 11 bases between. The CDR3 is made up of 14 amino acids. The CDR3 coding sequence is TGTGCCAGCAGCATGAGGAACGACAAAAACATTCAGTACTTC. This translates into CASSMRNDKNIQYF.

The chain employs TRBV5-4 and TRBJ2-1; 7 bases are a match to TRBD1. V dropped 3 bases and J dropped 12; count of bases not matched to a gene: 6. This CDR3 region has 12 residues. The germline V gene has CDR1 SGHNT and CDR2 YYREEE (reference sequence). CDR3 DNA: TGTGCCAGCAGCTACGACAGGGTTGGGCAGTTCTTC. It specifies CASSYDRVGQFF.

This clonotype showed up many times. The junction differs from germline at one of its ends, possibly a read error. The chain is built from TRBV12-3 or TRBV12-4 and TRBJ1-1; no reliable D call. The CDR3 totals 13 residues. CDR3 nucleotides: TGCGCCAGCAGCTTGCAAGGGAACACTGAAGCTTTCTTT. Amino acids: CASSLQGNTEAFF.